This entry describes one TCR beta chain. As yet, its antigen is unknown. Data came from immunoSEQ multiplex PCR; TCRdb stores just in-frame clones and leaves some out. The repertoire holds 90,000 to 120,000 clones, with approximately 90% as singletons. This CDR3 has 14 residues. Germline values: CDR1 LGHNA, CDR2 YNFKEQ. Trimming at V came to 5 bases and at J to 5 bases, leaving 8 bases not matched to a gene. These data belong to a study of T cell responses to AZD1222 COVID-19 vaccine. Study-level points and caveats: Spike-specific TCR breadth and depth rose after two AZD1222 doses.

The sequence was obtained from an adult in good health. Here the sequenced sample was peripheral blood, taken on day 0 of AZD1222 vaccination. This chain joins TRBV4-2 and TRBJ1-1, with 7 bases that match TRBD1. The CDR3, as DNA: TGTGCCAGCAGCTCACGACAGGGTAAGACTGAAGCTTTCTTT. Amino acids: CASSSRQGKTEAFF.